Below are 5 T cell receptor beta chains sequenced from a single sample in a study of blood T cell repertoires in COVID-19. Sequencing used immunoSEQ multiplex PCR; TCRdb keeps in-frame clones, though not all of them. The sample records approximately 440,000 clones, about 90% being singletons. The sequenced material came from PBMCs or T cells enriched from blood (not recorded which). The source of these receptors is a man younger than 35 who had recovered from COVID-19.

The chain uses TRBV5-1 and TRBJ1-6, with 9 bases identical to TRBD1. CDR1 SGHRS and CDR2 YFSETQ come from the germline V gene. This CDR3 comprises 15 residues. The trim removed 4 bases at V and 7 bases at J, leaving 6 bases unmatched. The CDR3 region is CASSPQTGGNSPLHF. The CDR3 region has the DNA TGCGCCAGCAGCCCCCAGACAGGGGGGAATTCACCCCTCCACTTT.

The chain uses TRBV27 and TRBJ1-1, with D possibly matching TRBD1 (5 bases). Germline lookup yields CDR1 MNHEY and CDR2 SMNVEV (reference sequence). With 5 bases removed from V and 1 base from J, the gap between germline ends came to 17 bases. The CDR3 totals 16 residues. Written as DNA, the CDR3 is TGTGCCAGCAGTCTAACCCCCGGGGGGGGGAACACTGAAGCTTTCTTT. Amino acids: CASSLTPGGGNTEAFF.

The gene calls are TRBV2 and TRBJ2-5; TRBD1 matches 8 bases. V shed 2 bases and J 2 bases; nucleotides not matched to a gene: 13. This CDR3 spans 18 amino acids. CDR1 SNHLY and CDR2 FYNNEI come from the germline V gene. CDR3 sequence: CASSELWSAGGLQETQYF. The CDR3 DNA reads TGTGCCAGCAGTGAACTTTGGTCGGCAGGGGGCCTACAAGAGACCCAGTACTTC.

This chain connects TRBV3-1 (or the pseudogene TRBV3-2) to TRBJ1-6; tentative D call: TRBD1 (5 bases). Germline values: CDR1 LGHDT, CDR2 YNNKEL (reference sequence). The CDR3 is 18 amino acids. Between the trimmed V and J ends, which lost 4 bases and 8 bases, there was a span of 24 bases. The CDR3 protein is CASSPSSGTLLSYSPLHF. CDR3 coding DNA: TGTGCCAGCAGCCCCAGTAGCGGGACCCTTTTATCATATTCACCCCTCCACTTT.

As to this clone: Other nucleotide sequences in the sample specify the same CDR3. CDR3 sequence (DNA): TGTGCCAGCAGTTTAACAGCTCATAGCAATCAGCCCCAGCATTTT. Translated, it gives CASSLTAHSNQPQHF. The genes are TRBV27 and TRBJ1-5; D is unresolved. Germline V gene lookup returns CDR1 MNHEY and CDR2 SMNVEV (reference sequence). Trimming left V 2 bases short and J 0 bases short, with 8 bases between. The CDR3 contains 15 residues.